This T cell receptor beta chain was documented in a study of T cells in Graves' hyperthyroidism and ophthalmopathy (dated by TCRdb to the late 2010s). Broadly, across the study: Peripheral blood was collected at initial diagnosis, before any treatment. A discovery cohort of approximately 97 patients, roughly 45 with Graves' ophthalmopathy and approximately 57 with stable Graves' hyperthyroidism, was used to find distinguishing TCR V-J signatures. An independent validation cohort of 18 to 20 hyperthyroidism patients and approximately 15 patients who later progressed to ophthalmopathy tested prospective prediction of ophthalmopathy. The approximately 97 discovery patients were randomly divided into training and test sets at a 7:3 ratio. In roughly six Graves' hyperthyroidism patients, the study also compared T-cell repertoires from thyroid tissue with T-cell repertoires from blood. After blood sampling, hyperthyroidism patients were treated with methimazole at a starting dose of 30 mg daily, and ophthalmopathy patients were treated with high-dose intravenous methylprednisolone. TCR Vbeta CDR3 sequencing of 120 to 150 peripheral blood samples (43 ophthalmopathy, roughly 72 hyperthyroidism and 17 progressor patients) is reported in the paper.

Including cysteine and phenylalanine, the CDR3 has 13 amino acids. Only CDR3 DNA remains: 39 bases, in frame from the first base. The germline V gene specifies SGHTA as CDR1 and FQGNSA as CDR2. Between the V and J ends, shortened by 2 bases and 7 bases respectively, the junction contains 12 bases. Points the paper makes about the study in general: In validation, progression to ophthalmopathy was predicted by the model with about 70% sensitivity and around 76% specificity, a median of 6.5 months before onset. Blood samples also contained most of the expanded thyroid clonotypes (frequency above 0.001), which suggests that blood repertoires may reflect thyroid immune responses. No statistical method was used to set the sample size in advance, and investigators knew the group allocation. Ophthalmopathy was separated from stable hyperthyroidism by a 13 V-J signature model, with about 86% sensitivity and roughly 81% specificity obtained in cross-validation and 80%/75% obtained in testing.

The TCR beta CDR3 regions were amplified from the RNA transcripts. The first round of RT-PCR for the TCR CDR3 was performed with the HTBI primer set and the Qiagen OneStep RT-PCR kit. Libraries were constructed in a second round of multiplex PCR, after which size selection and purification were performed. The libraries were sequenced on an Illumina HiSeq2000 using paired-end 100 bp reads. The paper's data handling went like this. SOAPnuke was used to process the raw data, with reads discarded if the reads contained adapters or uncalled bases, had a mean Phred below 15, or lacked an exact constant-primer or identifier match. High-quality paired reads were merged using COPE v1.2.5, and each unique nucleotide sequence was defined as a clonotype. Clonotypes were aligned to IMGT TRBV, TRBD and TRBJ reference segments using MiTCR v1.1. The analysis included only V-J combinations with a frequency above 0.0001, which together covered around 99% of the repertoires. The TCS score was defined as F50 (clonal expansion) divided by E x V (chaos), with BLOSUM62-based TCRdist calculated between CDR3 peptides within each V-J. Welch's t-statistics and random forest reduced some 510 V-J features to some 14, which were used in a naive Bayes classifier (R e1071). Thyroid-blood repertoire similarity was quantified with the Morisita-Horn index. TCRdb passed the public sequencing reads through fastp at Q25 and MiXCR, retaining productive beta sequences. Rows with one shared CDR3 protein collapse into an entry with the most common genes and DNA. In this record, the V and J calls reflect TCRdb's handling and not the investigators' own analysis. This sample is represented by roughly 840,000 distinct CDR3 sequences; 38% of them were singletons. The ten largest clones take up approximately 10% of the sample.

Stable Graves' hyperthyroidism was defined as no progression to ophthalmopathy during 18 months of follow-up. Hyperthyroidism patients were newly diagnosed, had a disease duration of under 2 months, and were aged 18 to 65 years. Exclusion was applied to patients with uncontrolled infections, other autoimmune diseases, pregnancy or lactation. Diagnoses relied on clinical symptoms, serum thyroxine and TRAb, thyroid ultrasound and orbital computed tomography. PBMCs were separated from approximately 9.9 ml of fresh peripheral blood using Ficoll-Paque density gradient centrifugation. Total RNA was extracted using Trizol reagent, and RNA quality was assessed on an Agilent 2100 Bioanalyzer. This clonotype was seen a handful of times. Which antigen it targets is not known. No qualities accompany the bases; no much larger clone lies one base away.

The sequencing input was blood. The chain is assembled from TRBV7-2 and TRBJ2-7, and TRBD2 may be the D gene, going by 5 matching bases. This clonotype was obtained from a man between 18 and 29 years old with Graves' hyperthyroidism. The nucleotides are TGTGCCAGCAGCTTAAGGGCCGGGGAGGAGCAGTACTTC. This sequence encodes CASSLRAGEEQYF.